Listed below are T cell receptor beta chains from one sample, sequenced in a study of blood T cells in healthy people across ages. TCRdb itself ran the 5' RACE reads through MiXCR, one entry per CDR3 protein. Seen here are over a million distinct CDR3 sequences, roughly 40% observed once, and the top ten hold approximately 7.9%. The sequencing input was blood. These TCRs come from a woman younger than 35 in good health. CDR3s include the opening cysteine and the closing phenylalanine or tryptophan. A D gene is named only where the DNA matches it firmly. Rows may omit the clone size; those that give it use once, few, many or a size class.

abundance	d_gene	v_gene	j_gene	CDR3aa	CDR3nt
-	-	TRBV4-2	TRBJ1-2	CASSQDGGGDGYTF	TGTGCCAGCAGCCAAGATGGTGGGGGCGATGGCTACACCTTC
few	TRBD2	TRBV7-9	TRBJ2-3	CASSLASGRGTDTQYF	TGTGCCAGCAGCTTGGCTAGCGGGAGGGGCACAGATACGCAGTATTTT
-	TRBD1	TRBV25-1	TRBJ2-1	CASHHITGVSYNEQFF	TGTGCCAGCCATCACATAACAGGGGTCTCCTACAATGAGCAGTTCTTC
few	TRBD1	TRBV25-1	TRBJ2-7	CASSSDRAPYEQYF	TGTGCCAGCAGTTCGGACAGGGCCCCCTACGAGCAGTACTTC
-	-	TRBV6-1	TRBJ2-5	CASSEAYYNEQYF	TGTGCCAGCAGTGAAGCCTACTACAATGAGCAGTACTTC
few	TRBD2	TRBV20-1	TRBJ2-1	CSARAVAGGASYNEQFF	TGCAGTGCTAGAGCAGTAGCGGGAGGTGCCTCCTACAATGAGCAGTTCTTC
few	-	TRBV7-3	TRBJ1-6	CASSFSPTGRSPLHF	TGTGCCAGCAGCTTTTCCCCGACGGGAAGGTCACCCCTCCACTTT
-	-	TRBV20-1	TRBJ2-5	CSATDGGMKETQYF	TGCAGTGCGACCGACGGGGGAATGAAGGAGACCCAGTACTTC
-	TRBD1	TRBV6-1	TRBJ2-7	CASRLQGVGSYEQYF	TGTGCCAGCAGATTACAGGGGGTTGGGTCCTACGAGCAGTACTTC
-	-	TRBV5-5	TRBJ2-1	CASSLEGSSYNERFF	TGTGCCAGCAGCTTGGAGGGGAGCTCCTACAATGAGCGGTTCTTC
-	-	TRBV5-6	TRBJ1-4	CASSLDRRGLNGKLFF	TGTGCCAGCAGCTTGGACAGGCGAGGACTTAATGGAAAACTGTTTTTT
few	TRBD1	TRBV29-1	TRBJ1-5	CSTGSTGGVQPQHF	TGCAGCACCGGATCGACAGGGGGAGTACAGCCCCAGCATTTT
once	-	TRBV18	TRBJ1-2	CASSPLTAGGYGYTF	TGTGCCAGCTCACCACTGACGGCGGGGGGCTATGGCTACACCTTC
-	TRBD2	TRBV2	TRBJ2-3	CASIPGLAGTDTQYF	TGTGCCAGCATACCGGGACTAGCGGGGACAGATACGCAGTATTTT
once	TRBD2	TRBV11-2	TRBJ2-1	CASSLFPRLAYNEQFF	TGTGCCAGCAGCTTATTCCCGAGACTAGCTTACAATGAGCAGTTCTTC
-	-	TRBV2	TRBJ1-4	CASSAGGAYEKLFF	TGTGCCAGCAGTGCCGGGGGGGCCTATGAAAAACTGTTTTTT
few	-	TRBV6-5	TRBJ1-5	CASSSTGSNQPQHF	TGTGCCAGCAGTTCCACAGGGAGCAATCAGCCCCAGCATTTT
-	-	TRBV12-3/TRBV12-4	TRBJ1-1	CASTAPAGAFF	TGTGCCAGCACTGCGCCCGCCGGGGCTTTCTTT
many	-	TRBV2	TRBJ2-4	CATKDPGAKNIQYF	TGTGCCACTAAGGACCCCGGGGCCAAAAACATTCAGTACTTC
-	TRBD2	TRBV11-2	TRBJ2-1	CASLRREGLSGEQFF	TGTGCCAGCTTGAGGCGGGAGGGCCTGTCAGGTGAGCAGTTCTTC
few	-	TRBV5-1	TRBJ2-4	CASSSGEGIQYF	TGCGCCAGCAGTTCGGGCGAGGGCATTCAGTACTTC
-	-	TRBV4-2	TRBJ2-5	CASSQDAGQNQETQYF	TGTGCCAGCAGCCAAGACGCGGGACAGAACCAAGAGACCCAGTACTTC
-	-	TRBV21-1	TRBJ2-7	CTSRGQTYEQYF	TGTACCAGCAGAGGACAGACCTACGAGCAGTACTTC
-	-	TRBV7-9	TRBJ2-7	CASSLVEGSYEQYF	TGTGCCAGCAGCTTAGTTGAGGGATCCTACGAGCAGTACTTC
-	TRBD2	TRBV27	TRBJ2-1	CASSPPGLAVLYNEQFF	TGTGCCAGCAGTCCCCCGGGACTAGCGGTCCTCTACAATGAGCAGTTCTTC
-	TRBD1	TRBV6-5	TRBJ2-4	CASSYVGPYEDRGGKNIQYF	TGTGCCAGCAGTTACGTGGGCCCCTATGAGGACAGGGGGGGCAAAAACATTCAGTACTTC
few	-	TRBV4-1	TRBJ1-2	CASSQGPPDRTNYGYTF	TGCGCCAGCAGCCAAGGTCCCCCCGACAGGACTAACTATGGCTACACCTTC
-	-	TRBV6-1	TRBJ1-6	CASSEGTAGNSPLHF	TGTGCCAGCAGTGAAGGGACAGCTGGAAATTCACCCCTCCACTTT
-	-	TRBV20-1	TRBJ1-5	CSARGGGGNQPQHF	TGCAGTGCTAGAGGGGGGGGCGGCAATCAGCCCCAGCATTTT
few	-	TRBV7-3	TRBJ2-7	CASSSTYRDQQYF	TGTGCCAGCAGCTCTACCTACAGGGACCAGCAGTACTTC
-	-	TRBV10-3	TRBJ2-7	CAISESVSAYEQYF	TGTGCCATCAGTGAGTCGGTTTCAGCCTACGAGCAGTACTTC
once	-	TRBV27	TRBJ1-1	CASSFYRDTEAFF	TGTGCCAGCAGTTTCTACAGGGACACTGAAGCTTTCTTT
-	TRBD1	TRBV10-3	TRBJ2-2	CAISETPGQGPGELFF	TGTGCCATCAGTGAGACTCCGGGACAGGGGCCCGGGGAGCTGTTTTTT
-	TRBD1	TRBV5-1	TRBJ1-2	CASWDRASNYGYTF	TGCGCCAGCTGGGACAGAGCCTCTAACTATGGCTACACCTTC
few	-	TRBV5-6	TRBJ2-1	CASSSTGPKQFF	TGTGCCAGCAGTTCCACCGGGCCCAAGCAGTTCTTC
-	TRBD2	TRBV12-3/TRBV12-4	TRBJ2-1	CASSLPPSGKSYNEQFF	TGTGCCAGCAGTTTACCCCCTAGCGGGAAATCCTACAATGAGCAGTTCTTC
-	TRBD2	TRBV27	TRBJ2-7	CASGLTALAGTTYEQYF	TGTGCCAGCGGGCTTACGGCCCTAGCGGGGACTACCTACGAGCAGTACTTC
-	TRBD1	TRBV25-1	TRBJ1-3	CASSEDRDSSGNTIYF	TGTGCCAGCAGTGAGGACCGGGACAGCTCTGGAAACACCATATATTTT
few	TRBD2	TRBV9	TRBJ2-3	CASSPWTSGGTSTDTQYF	TGTGCCAGCAGCCCCTGGACTAGCGGGGGTACTAGCACAGATACGCAGTATTTT
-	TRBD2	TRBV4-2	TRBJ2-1	CASSQWEGNNEQFF	TGTGCCAGCAGCCAGTGGGAGGGAAACAATGAGCAGTTCTTC
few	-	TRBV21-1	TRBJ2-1	CASSNLPGLAGGGAYNEQFF	TGTGCCAGCAGCAACCTCCCGGGACTAGCGGGAGGGGGTGCCTACAATGAGCAGTTCTTC
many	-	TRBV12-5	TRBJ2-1	CASTINLAWGEQFF	TGTGCTAGCACTATTAATCTGGCCTGGGGTGAGCAGTTCTTC
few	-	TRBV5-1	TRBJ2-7	CASSSDREEQYF	TGCGCCAGCAGCTCGGACCGAGAGGAGCAGTACTTC
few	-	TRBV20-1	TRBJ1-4	CSAKNTEKLFF	TGCAGTGCTAAAAATACTGAAAAACTGTTTTTT
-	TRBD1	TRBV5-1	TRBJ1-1	CASSFVGGQGNTEAFF	TGCGCCAGCAGCTTCGTTGGGGGACAGGGTAACACTGAAGCTTTCTTT
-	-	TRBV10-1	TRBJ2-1	CASSENGQLAHYNEQFF	TGCGCCAGCAGTGAGAACGGACAGCTGGCCCATTACAATGAGCAGTTCTTC
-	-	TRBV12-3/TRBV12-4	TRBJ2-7	CASSLPGDERYF	TGTGCCAGCAGTCTCCCGGGGGACGAGCGGTACTTC
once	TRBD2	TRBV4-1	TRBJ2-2	CASSQDPGLEAGELFF	TGCGCCAGCAGCCAAGACCCGGGACTAGAAGCCGGGGAGCTGTTTTTT
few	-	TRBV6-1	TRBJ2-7	CASSEEAGISYEQYF	TGTGCCAGCAGTGAAGAGGCAGGGATCTCCTACGAGCAGTACTTC
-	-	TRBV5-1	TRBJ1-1	CASSFEFPNTEAFF	TGCGCCAGCAGCTTTGAATTCCCGAACACTGAAGCTTTCTTT
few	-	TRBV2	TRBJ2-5	CASSEGSYQETQYF	TGTGCCAGCAGTGAAGGAAGCTACCAAGAGACCCAGTACTTC
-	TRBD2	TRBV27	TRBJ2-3	CASSSPGTSGAPSTQYF	TGTGCCAGCAGTTCCCCCGGGACTAGCGGGGCCCCCAGTACGCAGTATTTT
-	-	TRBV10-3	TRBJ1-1	CAISESGAEAFF	TGTGCCATCAGTGAGTCCGGAGCTGAAGCTTTCTTT
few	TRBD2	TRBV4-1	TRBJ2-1	CASSQERTSGWSSYNEQFF	TGCGCCAGCAGCCAAGAAAGGACTAGCGGGTGGAGCTCCTACAATGAGCAGTTCTTC
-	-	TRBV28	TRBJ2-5	CASNWANYNQETQYF	TGTGCCAGCAATTGGGCTAACTACAACCAAGAGACCCAGTACTTC